Sequencing of this T cell receptor beta chain was carried out in a study of blood T cell repertoires in COVID-19. The germline V gene has CDR1 MNHEY and CDR2 SVGEGT. J lost 6 bases, V lost 4 bases, and 3 bases had no gene match. The CDR3 is 13 amino acids. Sequencing used immunoSEQ multiplex PCR; TCRdb keeps in-frame clones, though not all of them. The profile shows roughly 250,000 clones, 87% of them singletons. The sample taken for sequencing was PBMCs or T cells enriched from blood (not recorded which). This chain uses TRBV6-2 or TRBV6-3 with TRBJ2-1; TRBD2 matches at 7 bases. The sequence derives from a woman in her twenties or thirties with acute COVID-19. The CDR3 is CASSWDYRNEQFF. The CDR3 DNA sequence: TGTGCCAGCAGTTGGGACTACCGCAATGAGCAGTTCTTC.